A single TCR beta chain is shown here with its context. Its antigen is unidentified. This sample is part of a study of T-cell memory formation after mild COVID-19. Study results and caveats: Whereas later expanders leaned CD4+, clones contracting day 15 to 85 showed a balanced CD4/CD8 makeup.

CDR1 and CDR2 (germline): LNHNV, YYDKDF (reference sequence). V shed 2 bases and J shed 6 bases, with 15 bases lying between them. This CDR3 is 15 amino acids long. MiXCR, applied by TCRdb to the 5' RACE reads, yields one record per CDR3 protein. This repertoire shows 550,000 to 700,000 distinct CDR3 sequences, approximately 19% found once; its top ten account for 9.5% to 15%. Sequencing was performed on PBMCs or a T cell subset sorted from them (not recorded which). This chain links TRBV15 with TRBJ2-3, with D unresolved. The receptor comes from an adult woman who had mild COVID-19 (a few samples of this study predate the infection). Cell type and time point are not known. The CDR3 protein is CATSRTTARSDTQYF. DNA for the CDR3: TGTGCCACCAGCAGAACAACAGCCCGGTCGGATACGCAGTATTTT.